This TCR beta chain appears in the sequencing data of a study of T-cell memory formation after mild COVID-19. Germline V gene lookup returns CDR1 SGHRS and CDR2 YFSETQ. V lost 0 bases to trimming and J lost 8 bases, with 12 bases between them. This CDR3 has 14 amino acids. A single record per CDR3 protein comes from TCRdb applying MiXCR to the 5' RACE reads. The sample has tens of thousands of distinct CDR3 sequences; 7% to 9.5% are singletons. Study-wide findings and caveats: The main location of contracting CD4+ clones was CM and EM, and that of contracting CD8+ clones was EMRA. The finding that pre-infection memory included some responding clones suggested that cross-reactive memory joined.

This clonotype was counted ten times or more. Its antigen is undetermined. Sequences were obtained from PBMCs or a T cell subset sorted from them (not recorded which). The genes are TRBV5-1 and TRBJ2-1; D might be TRBD1 or TRBD2, each matching 5 bases. The clonotype was recovered from a young man who had mild COVID-19 (a few samples of this study predate the infection). Cell type and time point are not known. Written as DNA, the CDR3 is TGCGCCAGCAGCTTGGTATCAGGGACCGATGAGCAGTTCTTC. Translated: CASSLVSGTDEQFF. Full variable domain (remainder filled in from reference TRBV5-1 and TRBJ2-1): KAGVTQTPRYLIKTRGQQVTLSCSPISGHRSVSWYQQTPGQGLQFLFEYFSETQRNKGNFPGRFSGRQFSNSRSEMNVSTLELGDSALYLCASSLVSGTDEQFFGPGTRLTVL.